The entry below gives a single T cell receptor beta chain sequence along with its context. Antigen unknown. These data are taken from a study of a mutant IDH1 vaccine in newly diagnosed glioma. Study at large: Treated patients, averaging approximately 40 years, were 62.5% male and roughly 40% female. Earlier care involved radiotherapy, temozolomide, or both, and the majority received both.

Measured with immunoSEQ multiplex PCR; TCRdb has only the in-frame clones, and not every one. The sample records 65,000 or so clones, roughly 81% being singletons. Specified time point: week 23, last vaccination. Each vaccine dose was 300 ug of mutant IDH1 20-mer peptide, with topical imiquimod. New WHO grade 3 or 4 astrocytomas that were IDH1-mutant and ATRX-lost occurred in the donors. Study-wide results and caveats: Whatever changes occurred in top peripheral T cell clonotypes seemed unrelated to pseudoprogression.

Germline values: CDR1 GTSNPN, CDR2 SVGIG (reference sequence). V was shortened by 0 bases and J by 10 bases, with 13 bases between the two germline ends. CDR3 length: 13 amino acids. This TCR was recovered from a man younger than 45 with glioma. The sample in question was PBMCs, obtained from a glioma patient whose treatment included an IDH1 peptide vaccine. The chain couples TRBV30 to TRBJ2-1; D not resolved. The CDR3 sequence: CAWSVRADLEQFF. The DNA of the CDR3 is TGTGCCTGGAGTGTACGAGCCGATTTAGAGCAGTTCTTC.